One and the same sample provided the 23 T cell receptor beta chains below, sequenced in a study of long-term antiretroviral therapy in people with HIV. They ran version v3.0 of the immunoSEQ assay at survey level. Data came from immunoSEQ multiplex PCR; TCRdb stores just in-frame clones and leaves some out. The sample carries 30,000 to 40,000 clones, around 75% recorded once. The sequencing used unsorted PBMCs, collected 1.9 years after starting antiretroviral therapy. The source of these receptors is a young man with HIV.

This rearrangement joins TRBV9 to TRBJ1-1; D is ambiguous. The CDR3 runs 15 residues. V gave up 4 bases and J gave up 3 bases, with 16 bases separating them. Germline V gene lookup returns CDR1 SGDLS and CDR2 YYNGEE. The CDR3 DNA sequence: TGTGCCAGCAGCCCGGGTGGACGCCCGTACACTGAAGCTTTCTTT. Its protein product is CASSPGGRPYTEAFF.

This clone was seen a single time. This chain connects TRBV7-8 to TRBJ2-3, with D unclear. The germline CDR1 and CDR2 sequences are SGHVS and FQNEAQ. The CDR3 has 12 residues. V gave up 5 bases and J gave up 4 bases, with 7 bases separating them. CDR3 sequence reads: CASSPFADTQYF. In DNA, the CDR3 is TGTGCCAGCAGCCCCTTCGCAGATACGCAGTATTTT.

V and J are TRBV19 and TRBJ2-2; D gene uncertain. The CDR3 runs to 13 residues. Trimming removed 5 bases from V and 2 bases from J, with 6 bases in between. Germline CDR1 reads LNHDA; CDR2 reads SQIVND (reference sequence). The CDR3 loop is CASSGFNTGELFF. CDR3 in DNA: TGTGCCAGTAGTGGGTTTAACACCGGGGAGCTGTTTTTT. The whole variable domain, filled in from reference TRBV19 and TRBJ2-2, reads DGGITQSPKYLFRKEGQNVTLSCEQNLNHDAMYWYRQDPGQGLRLIYYSQIVNDFQKGDIAEGYSVSREKKESFPLTVTSAQKNPTAFYLCASSGFNTGELFFGEGSRLTVL.

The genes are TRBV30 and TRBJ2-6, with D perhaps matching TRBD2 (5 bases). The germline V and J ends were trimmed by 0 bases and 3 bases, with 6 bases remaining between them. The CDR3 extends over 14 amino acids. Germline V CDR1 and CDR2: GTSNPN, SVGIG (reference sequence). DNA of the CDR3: TGTGCCTGGAGTGTACGGGGTGGGGCCAACGTCCTGACTTTC. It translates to CAWSVRGGANVLTF.

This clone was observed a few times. DNA of the CDR3: TGTGCCAGTAGGGATTGGACAGACCCTTCCTACGAGCAGTACTTC. Translation: CASRDWTDPSYEQYF. The chain couples TRBV19 to TRBJ2-7; perhaps TRBD1 as D (6 bases). Germline V gives CDR1 LNHDA, CDR2 SQIVND (reference sequence). Trimming removed 6 bases from V and 1 base from J, with 16 bases in between. The CDR3 extends over 15 amino acids.

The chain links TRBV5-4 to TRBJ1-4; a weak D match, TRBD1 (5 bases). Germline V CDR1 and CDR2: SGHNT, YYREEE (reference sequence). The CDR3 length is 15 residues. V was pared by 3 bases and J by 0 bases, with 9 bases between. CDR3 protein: CASSSSGPTNEKLFF. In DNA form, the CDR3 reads TGTGCCAGCAGCTCGTCAGGGCCAACTAATGAAAAACTGTTTTTT.

The CDR3 reads CASLTGQGNTEAFF. CDR3 DNA: TGTGCCAGCCTAACTGGACAGGGGAACACTGAAGCTTTCTTT. The V and J genes are TRBV28 and TRBJ1-1, with 8 bases fitting TRBD1. The V and J ends lost 8 bases and 1 base, in that order; junction bases with no gene match: 6. Germline CDR1 and CDR2: MDHEN and SYDVKM. The CDR3 contains 14 residues. The full variable domain, with the rest looked up from reference TRBV28 and TRBJ1-1, is DVKVTQSSRYLVKRTGEKVFLECVQDMDHENMFWYRQDPGLGLRLIYFSYDVKMKEKGDIPEGYSVSREKKERFSLILESASTNQTSMYLCASLTGQGNTEAFFGQGTRLTVV.

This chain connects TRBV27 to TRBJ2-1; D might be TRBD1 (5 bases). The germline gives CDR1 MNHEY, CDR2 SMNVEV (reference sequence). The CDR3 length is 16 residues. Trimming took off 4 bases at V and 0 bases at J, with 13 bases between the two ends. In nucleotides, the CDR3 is TGTGCCAGCAGTTCCACAAGGACAAGCTCCTACAATGAGCAGTTCTTC. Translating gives CASSSTRTSSYNEQFF.

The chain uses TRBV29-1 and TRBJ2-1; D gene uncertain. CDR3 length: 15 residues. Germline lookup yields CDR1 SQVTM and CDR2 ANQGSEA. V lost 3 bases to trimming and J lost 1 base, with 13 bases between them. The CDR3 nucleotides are TGCAGCGTTGATAATTCCGGCACGTCCTACAATGAGCAGTTCTTC. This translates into CSVDNSGTSYNEQFF.

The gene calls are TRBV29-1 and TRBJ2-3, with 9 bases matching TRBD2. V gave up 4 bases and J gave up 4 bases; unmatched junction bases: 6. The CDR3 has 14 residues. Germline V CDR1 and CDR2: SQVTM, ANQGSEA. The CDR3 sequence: CSVGGGGAADTQYF. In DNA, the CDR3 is TGCAGCGTTGGAGGCGGGGGGGCGGCAGATACGCAGTATTTT.

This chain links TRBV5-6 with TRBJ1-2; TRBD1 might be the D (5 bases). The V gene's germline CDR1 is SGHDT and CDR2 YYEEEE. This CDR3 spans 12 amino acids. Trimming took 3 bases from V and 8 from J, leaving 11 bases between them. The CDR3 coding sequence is TGTGCCAGCAGCTGGGGGGTGGGAGGCTACACCTTC. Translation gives CASSWGVGGYTF.

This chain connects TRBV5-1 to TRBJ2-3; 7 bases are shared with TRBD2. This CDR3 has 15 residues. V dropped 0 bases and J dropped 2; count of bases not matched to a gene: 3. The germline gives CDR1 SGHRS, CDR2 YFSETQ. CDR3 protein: CASSLDGGNTDTQYF. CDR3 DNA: TGCGCCAGCAGCTTGGACGGGGGGAACACAGATACGCAGTATTTT.

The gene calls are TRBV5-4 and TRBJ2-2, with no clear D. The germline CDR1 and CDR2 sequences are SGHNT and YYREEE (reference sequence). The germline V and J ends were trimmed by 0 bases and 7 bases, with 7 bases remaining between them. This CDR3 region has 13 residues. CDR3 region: CASSLGGLGELFF. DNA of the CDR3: TGTGCCAGCAGCTTGGGTGGTCTCGGGGAGCTGTTTTTT.

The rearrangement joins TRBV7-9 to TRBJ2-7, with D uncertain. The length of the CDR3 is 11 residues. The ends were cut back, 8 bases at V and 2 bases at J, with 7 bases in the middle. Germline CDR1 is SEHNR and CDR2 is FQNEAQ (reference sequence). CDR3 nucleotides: TGTGCCAGCGTAGGGACCTACGAGCAGTACTTC. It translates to CASVGTYEQYF.

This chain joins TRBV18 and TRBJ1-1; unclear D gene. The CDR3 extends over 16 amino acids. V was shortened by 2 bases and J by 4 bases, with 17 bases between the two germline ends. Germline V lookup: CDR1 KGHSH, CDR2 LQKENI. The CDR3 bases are TGTGCCAGCTCACCAGGCAGTTCAGGCAGAACCACTGAAGCTTTCTTT. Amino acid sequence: CASSPGSSGRTTEAFF.

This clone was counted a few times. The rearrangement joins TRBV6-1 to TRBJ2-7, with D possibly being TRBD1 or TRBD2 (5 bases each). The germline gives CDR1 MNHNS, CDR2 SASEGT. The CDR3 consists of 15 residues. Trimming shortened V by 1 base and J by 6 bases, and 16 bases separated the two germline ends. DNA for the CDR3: TGTGCCAGCAGTGAAGTCGTGCGGGCGCAGGGCGAGCAGTACTTC. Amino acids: CASSEVVRAQGEQYF.

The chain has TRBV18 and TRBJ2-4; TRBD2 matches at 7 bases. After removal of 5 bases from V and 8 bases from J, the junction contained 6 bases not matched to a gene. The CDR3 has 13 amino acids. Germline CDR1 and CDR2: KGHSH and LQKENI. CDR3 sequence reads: CASSNARGDIQYF. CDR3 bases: TGTGCCAGCTCAAACGCTCGGGGGGACATTCAGTACTTC.

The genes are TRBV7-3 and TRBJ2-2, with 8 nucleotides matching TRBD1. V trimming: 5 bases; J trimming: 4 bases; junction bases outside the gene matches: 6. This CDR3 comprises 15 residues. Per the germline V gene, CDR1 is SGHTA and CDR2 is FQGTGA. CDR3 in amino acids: CASSKDRGGTGELFF. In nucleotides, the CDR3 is TGTGCCAGCAGCAAAGACAGGGGTGGCACCGGGGAGCTGTTTTTT.

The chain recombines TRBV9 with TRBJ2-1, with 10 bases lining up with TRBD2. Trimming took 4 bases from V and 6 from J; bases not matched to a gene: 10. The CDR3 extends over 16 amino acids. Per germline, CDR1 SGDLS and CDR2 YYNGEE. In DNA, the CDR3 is TGTGCCAGCAGCCCACCGGAGCGGGGGGGCCTCAATGAGCAGTTCTTC. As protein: CASSPPERGGLNEQFF.

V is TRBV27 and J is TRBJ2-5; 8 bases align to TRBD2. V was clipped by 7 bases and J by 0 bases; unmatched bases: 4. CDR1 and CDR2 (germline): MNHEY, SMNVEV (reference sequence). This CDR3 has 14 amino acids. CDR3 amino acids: CASKAGGNQETQYF. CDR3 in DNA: TGTGCCAGCAAGGCGGGGGGTAACCAAGAGACCCAGTACTTC.

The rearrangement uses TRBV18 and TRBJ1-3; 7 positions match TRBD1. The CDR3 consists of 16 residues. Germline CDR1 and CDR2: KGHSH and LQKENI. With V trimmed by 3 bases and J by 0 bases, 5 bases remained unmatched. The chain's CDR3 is CASSPSGTVSGNTIYF. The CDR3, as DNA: TGTGCCAGCTCACCGAGCGGGACAGTCTCTGGAAACACCATATATTTT.

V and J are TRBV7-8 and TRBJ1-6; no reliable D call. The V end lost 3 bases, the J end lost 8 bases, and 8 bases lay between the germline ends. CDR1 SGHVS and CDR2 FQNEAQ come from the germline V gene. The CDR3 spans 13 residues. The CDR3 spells CASSFQEDSPLHF. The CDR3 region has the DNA TGTGCCAGCAGCTTCCAGGAAGATTCACCCCTCCACTTT.

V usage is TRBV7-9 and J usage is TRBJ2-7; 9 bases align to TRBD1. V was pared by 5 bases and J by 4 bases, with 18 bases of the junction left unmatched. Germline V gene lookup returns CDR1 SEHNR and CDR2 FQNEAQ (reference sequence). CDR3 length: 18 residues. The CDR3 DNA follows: TGTGCCAGCAGCCATGGTGGTGGAGGAGGGGACAGGGTGTACGAGCAGTACTTC. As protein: CASSHGGGGGDRVYEQYF.